In its sample, the clone carrying this TCR beta chain was seen a few times. The target antigen is unknown. Extraction and reverse transcription of RNA yielded cDNA as the sequencing template. TCRdb's table, derived via immunoSEQ multiplex PCR, lists solely in-frame clones and lacks some. The table lists some 130,000 clones, more than 40% of them singletons. The length of the CDR3 is 16 residues. The germline V and J ends were trimmed by 0 bases and 4 bases, with 16 bases remaining between them. Germline CDR1 and CDR2: SGDLS and YYNGEE. This sample was included in a study of CD8+ T cells in alopecia areata. Across the study: Each day, treated patients took oral tofacitinib twice, at 5 to 10 mg per dose.

Study results and limitations: Unlike in mice, where it was clearer, TCR sharing across patients was less clear, possibly HLA-related. Greater clonality was observed in lesional scalp samples, especially alopecia totalis/universalis, versus normal scalp.

Alopecia areata patients gave lesional scalp punch biopsies and peripheral blood samples. The source material was CD8+ T cells sorted from blood, sampled at week 0. The sequence derives from a human donor with alopecia areata. This chain connects TRBV9 to TRBJ2-5; D gene uncertain. The CDR3 region is CASSVVPVGSLETQYF. CDR3 bases: TGTGCCAGCAGCGTAGTTCCGGTGGGGTCTCTAGAGACCCAGTACTTC.